This TCR beta chain emerged from a study of a mutant IDH1 vaccine in newly diagnosed glioma. At the level of the study: Following radiotherapy alone, or alongside temozolomide cycles, vaccination was started after an interval of 4-6 weeks. Those enrolled had earlier been treated with radiotherapy, temozolomide, or both, mostly both. Study conclusions and caveats: Roughly 93% of patients showed vaccine-induced immune responses across multiple MHC alleles. There seemed to be no relation between pseudoprogression and changes in top peripheral T cell clonotypes.

J lost 2 bases, V lost 4 bases, and 10 bases had no gene match. The CDR3 is 16 residues long. Per germline, CDR1 SGHRS and CDR2 YFSETQ. Time point in this sample: week 23, last vaccination. Every vaccine dose comprised 300 ug of mutant IDH1 20-mer peptide plus topical imiquimod. Only in-frame clones appear in the TCRdb table, and some are missing; sequencing was by immunoSEQ multiplex PCR. The top ten hold 1.4% of the sample, which has about 54,000 clones, about 90% seen once. About this clone itself: As yet, its antigen is unknown.

V and J are TRBV5-1 and TRBJ1-2, with 8 bases aligning to TRBD1. The receptor was isolated from a man aged 35 to 55 with glioma. This specimen consisted of PBMCs, obtained from a glioma patient whose treatment included an IDH1 peptide vaccine. In DNA form, the CDR3 reads TGCGCCAGCAGCGTCCGGGACAGGAGGATAAACTATGGCTACACCTTC. It codes for CASSVRDRRINYGYTF.